Below, one T cell receptor beta chain is given with its context. The CDR3 runs to 16 residues. V lost 0 bases and J lost 0, with 8 bases in between. The germline V gene has CDR1 LNHNV and CDR2 YYDKDF (reference sequence). The sample originates from a study of cytomegalovirus exposure and HLA in healthy donors. For the study at large: Genetic ancestry analysis placed over 65% of the roughly 400 donors that were genotyped in the Caucasian-associated cluster.

60 Vbeta and 13 Jbeta primers were used in PCR. The table came from immunoSEQ multiplex PCR; TCRdb's copy has only in-frame clones and leaves some out. The sample consists of about 77,000 clones, around 78% of them appearing once. This clonotype originated in a man aged 40-49 years in good health and CMV-seronegative. Sequenced: PBMCs. The chain carries TRBV15 and TRBJ2-2; unclear D gene. DNA for the CDR3: TGTGCCACCAGCAGAGATACGGGTGCGAACACCGGGGAGCTGTTTTTT. Amino acids: CATSRDTGANTGELFF.